Described below is a single T cell receptor beta chain sequence and its context. Its target is unknown. 60 Vbeta and 13 Jbeta primers were used in PCR. Produced via immunoSEQ multiplex PCR; TCRdb's table is partial and in-frame only. The table lists 150,000 or so clones, over 65% of them singletons. Germline assignment: CDR1 PRHDT and CDR2 FYEKMQ (reference sequence). The CDR3 consists of 14 residues. The trim removed 5 bases at V and 2 bases at J, leaving 3 bases unmatched. The data derive from a study of cytomegalovirus exposure and HLA in healthy donors. Study-wide background: An early data release held approximately 85 million unique TCRs from HLA-typed donors.

Regarding the study as a whole: Later analysis suggested most CMV-associated TCR beta chains were HLA-restricted.

This chain connects TRBV13 to TRBJ1-5; 7 bases map to TRBD1. This clonotype was sampled from a man in his forties in good health and CMV-seropositive. The specimen sequenced was PBMCs. The chain's CDR3 is CASSAGTGNQPQHF. CDR3 DNA sequence: TGTGCCAGCAGCGCCGGGACAGGCAATCAGCCCCAGCATTTT.